The T cell receptor beta chain under discussion was sequenced for a study of blood T cell repertoires in COVID-19. Study as a whole: The cDNA or gDNA used as material had been derived from T cells, B-cell-depleted T cells, or PBMCs.

Sequencing used immunoSEQ multiplex PCR; TCRdb keeps in-frame clones, though not all of them. Here the sample spans around 26,000 clones, 82% being singletons. After removal of 1 base from V and 4 bases from J, the junction contained 6 bases not matched to a gene. The CDR3 consists of 15 residues. The V gene's germline CDR1 is GTSNPN and CDR2 SVGIG (reference sequence). The sequence came from a human donor in a cohort sampled during active COVID-19. The source material was peripheral blood. J is TRBJ2-2 and V is TRBV30; TRBD1 matches at 7 bases. The CDR3 DNA reads TGTGCCTGGAGTGAAGGGGGCACCTCCACCGGGGAGCTGTTTTTT. This translates into CAWSEGGTSTGELFF. Using reference TRBV30 and TRBJ2-2 for the parts outside the CDR3, the full variable domain is SQTIHQWPATLVQPVGSPLSLECTVEGTSNPNLYWYRQAAGRGLQLLFYSVGIGQISSEVPQNLSASRPQDRQFILSSKKLLLSDSGFYLCAWSEGGTSTGELFFGEGSRLTVL.